A single sample is the source of the 30 T cell receptor beta chains below, sequenced in a study of T cell changes during pregnancy in multiple sclerosis. Generated by immunoSEQ multiplex PCR, the TCRdb table keeps only in-frame clones and is missing some. Among nearly 25,000 clones, approximately 90% were seen once, and the ten largest hold about 0.7%. The source material was CD4+ T cells from peripheral blood mononuclear cells, sampled in the first trimester of pregnancy. These receptor sequences come from a female donor in good health, enrolled as a control in a pregnancy study.

J is TRBJ2-5 and V is TRBV6-5; the D gene is possibly TRBD2 (6 bases). Germline V gene sequence: CDR1 MNHEY, CDR2 SVGAGI. This CDR3 contains 14 residues. The V gene lost 3 bases and the J gene lost 2 bases, with 10 bases spanning the gap. The CDR3 region has the DNA TGTGCCAGCAGTTATGGGACTGAACAAGAGACCCAGTACTTC. Translating it yields CASSYGTEQETQYF.

V is TRBV28 and J is TRBJ1-1; no definite D call. The CDR3 covers 16 residues. V was pared by 5 bases and J by 0 bases, with 16 bases between. Per germline, CDR1 MDHEN and CDR2 SYDVKM. For the CDR3, the DNA is TGTGCCAGCAGTCCCCGGTCCCGCCTCATGAACACTGAAGCTTTCTTT. Translating it yields CASSPRSRLMNTEAFF.

The chain combines TRBV5-4 with TRBJ2-7; no clear D. From germline, CDR1 is SGHNT and CDR2 YYREEE (reference sequence). Trimming shortened V by 4 bases and J by 2 bases, and 4 bases separated the two germline ends. The CDR3 has 11 amino acids. CDR3 DNA sequence: TGTGCCAGCAGCGCAGCCTACGAGCAGTACTTC. Translating it yields CASSAAYEQYF. Using reference TRBV5-4 and TRBJ2-7 for the parts outside the CDR3, the full variable domain is ETGVTQSPTHLIKTRGQQVTLRCSSQSGHNTVSWYQQALGQGPQFIFQYYREEENGRGNFPPRFSGLQFPNYSSELNVNALELDDSALYLCASSAAYEQYFGPGTRLTVT.

This clone has more than one count but fewer than ten. The rearrangement links TRBV18 to TRBJ1-1; D remains ambiguous. The germline V and J ends were trimmed by 6 bases and 5 bases, with 13 bases remaining between them. Germline V CDR1 and CDR2: KGHSH, LQKENI. CDR3 size: 13 residues. This chain's CDR3 is CASSLTGGTEAFF. For the CDR3, the DNA is TGTGCCAGCTCGCTAACCGGAGGTACTGAAGCTTTCTTT.

The rearrangement joins TRBV7-9 to TRBJ1-6; no clear D gene. Germline V gene sequence: CDR1 SEHNR, CDR2 FQNEAQ (reference sequence). Between the trimmed V and J ends, which lost 1 base and 7 bases, there was a span of 5 bases. This CDR3 region has 13 residues. The CDR3 DNA reads as TGTGCCAGCAGCTTAGAGCCGAATTCACCCCTCCACTTT. This encodes CASSLEPNSPLHF.

The chain is built from TRBV7-2 and TRBJ2-3, with 7 bases identical to TRBD2. The length of the CDR3 is 14 residues. V gave up 4 bases and J gave up 4 bases; unmatched junction bases: 5. Looked up from germline, CDR1 is SGHTA and CDR2 is FQGNSA. The CDR3 coding sequence is TGTGCCAGCAGCTCCATGGGAGGGGCAGATACGCAGTATTTT. This codes for CASSSMGGADTQYF.

This clone has a single count. V and J are TRBV7-2 and TRBJ1-5; 7 bases line up with TRBD1. V dropped 1 base and J dropped 7; count of bases not matched to a gene: 7. CDR3 length: 15 amino acids. Per the germline V gene, CDR1 is SGHTA and CDR2 is FQGNSA. CDR3 sequence reads: CASSLVGQGGQPQHF. CDR3 DNA sequence: TGTGCCAGCAGCTTAGTCGGCCAGGGGGGACAGCCCCAGCATTTT.

The chain carries TRBV5-1 and TRBJ2-7; TRBD1 might be the D (5 bases). The CDR3 loop spans 15 amino acids. Looked up from germline, CDR1 is SGHRS and CDR2 is YFSETQ. V was trimmed by 6 bases and J by 5 bases, leaving 21 bases between them. The CDR3 here is CASTLGQQGFHEQYF. CDR3 bases: TGCGCCAGCACCCTCGGGCAGCAGGGCTTTCACGAGCAGTACTTC.

The chain couples TRBV9 to TRBJ1-2; 7 nucleotides line up with TRBD1. The length of the CDR3 is 13 residues. In germline, CDR1 is SGDLS, CDR2 YYNGEE. V was clipped by 0 bases and J by 4 bases; unmatched bases: 0. CDR3 sequence reads: CASSVAGGYGYTF. DNA for the CDR3: TGTGCCAGCAGCGTAGCAGGGGGCTATGGCTACACCTTC.

As to this clone: The junction departs from the called germline gene at one end, perhaps through a read error. V and J are TRBV6-4 and TRBJ2-1; no definite D call. The CDR3 length is 9 residues. CDR1 is MRHNA and CDR2 is SNTAGT in the germline V gene. Written as DNA, the CDR3 is TGCGGGTGGGACAATGAGCAGTTCTTC. Encoded protein: CGWDNEQFF.

This chain connects TRBV12-2 to TRBJ2-7; the listed D gene, TRBD2, was not tested against the DNA. TRBV12-2 counts as a pseudogene. The CDR3 has 15 amino acids. The CDR3 reads CASRRGLAGVYEQYF. CDR3 nucleotide sequence: TGTGCAAGTCGCCGGGGACTAGCGGGAGTCTACGAGCAGTACTTC.

The chain joins TRBV5-1 to TRBJ2-2; TRBD2 matches at 8 bases. CDR3 length: 16 residues. Germline CDR1 is SGHRS and CDR2 is YFSETQ. Unmatched junction bases numbered 8, after V lost 7 bases and J lost 0 bases. CDR3 nucleotide sequence: TGCGCCAGCGAATCGAGCGGGGGCTCGAACACCGGGGAGCTGTTTTTT. It is translated as CASESSGGSNTGELFF.

In its sample, this clone was seen once. The rearrangement joins TRBV30 to TRBJ2-2; D is unresolved. The CDR3 is 12 amino acids. Trimming shortened V by 4 bases and J by 5 bases, and 8 bases separated the two germline ends. Germline V CDR1 and CDR2: GTSNPN, SVGIG (reference sequence). The CDR3: CAWIWQTGELFF. The CDR3 region has the DNA TGTGCCTGGATTTGGCAGACCGGGGAGCTGTTTTTT.

The chain carries TRBV2 and TRBJ2-1; a possible D gene is TRBD2 (6 bases). The CDR3 consists of 11 residues. The ends were cut back, 4 bases at V and 10 bases at J, with 8 bases in the middle. Germline V lookup: CDR1 SNHLY, CDR2 FYNNEI. The CDR3 reads CASSVDYEQFF. In DNA form, the CDR3 reads TGTGCCAGCAGTGTGGACTACGAGCAGTTCTTC.

This chain connects TRBV29-1 to TRBJ1-5; 7 bases map to TRBD1. Germline V gene lookup returns CDR1 SQVTM and CDR2 ANQGSEA. The CDR3 consists of 14 residues. Trimming at V came to 6 bases and at J to 1 base, leaving 6 bases not matched to a gene. In DNA form, the CDR3 reads TGCAGCGTCAGTCAGGGGGAAAGCAATCAGCCCCAGCATTTT. It codes for CSVSQGESNQPQHF.

This chain uses TRBV14 with TRBJ2-7; TRBD2 aligns across 11 bases. The CDR3 covers 16 residues. Germline loops: CDR1 SGHDN, CDR2 FVKESK. Losses at the gene ends were 0 bases for V and 7 bases for J; bases not matched to a gene: 8. The CDR3: CASSQDRTSGRGEQYF. The CDR3 DNA follows: TGTGCCAGCAGCCAAGATCGCACTAGCGGGAGAGGAGAGCAGTACTTC.

V usage is TRBV11-2 and J usage is TRBJ1-2; TRBD1 matches at 7 bases. The CDR3 is 10 residues long. Per the germline V gene, CDR1 is SGHAT and CDR2 is FQNNGV. V lost 2 bases, J lost 14 bases, and 2 bases stayed unmatched. Here the CDR3 reads CASSLSGQTF. Written as DNA, the CDR3 is TGTGCCAGCAGCTTATCGGGACAGACCTTC.

V is TRBV5-6 and J is TRBJ2-1, with 7 bases identical to TRBD2. CDR1 SGHDT and CDR2 YYEEEE come from the germline V gene. Unmatched junction bases numbered 8, after V lost 5 bases and J lost 0 bases. The CDR3 covers 16 residues. CDR3 in amino acids: CASRAGGGSSYNEQFF. CDR3 bases: TGTGCCAGCAGGGCTGGGGGAGGGAGCTCCTACAATGAGCAGTTCTTC. Combining the CDR3 with reference TRBV5-6 and TRBJ2-1 gives the whole variable domain DAGVTQSPTHLIKTRGQQVTLRCSPKSGHDTVSWYQQALGQGPQFIFQYYEEEERQRGNFPDRFSGHQFPNYSSELNVNALLLGDSALYLCASRAGGGSSYNEQFFGPGTRLTVL.

The chain uses TRBV27 and TRBJ1-2, with D possibly being TRBD1 (5 bases). CDR1 and CDR2 (germline): MNHEY, SMNVEV (reference sequence). V lost 6 bases to trimming and J lost 0 bases, with 23 bases between them. This CDR3 comprises 18 residues. Written as DNA, the CDR3 is TGTGCCAGCAGAGGGTGGGGCCCTTGGGGCTCAGCTAACTATGGCTACACCTTC. Its translation: CASRGWGPWGSANYGYTF.

V is TRBV5-8 and J is TRBJ2-3, with 8 bases lining up with TRBD1. CDR1 SGHTS and CDR2 YDEGEE come from the germline V gene. V dropped 9 bases and J dropped 1; count of bases not matched to a gene: 10. This CDR3 spans 15 amino acids. The CDR3 sequence is CATSRGQAGTDTQYF. CDR3 coding DNA: TGTGCCACTTCGAGGGGACAGGCAGGCACAGATACGCAGTATTTT.

The chain is built from TRBV9 and TRBJ2-7, with 8 bases identical to TRBD2. The CDR3 has 15 amino acids. The germline gives CDR1 SGDLS, CDR2 YYNGEE. Unmatched junction bases numbered 9, after V lost 0 bases and J lost 7 bases. This CDR3 is CASSVASGGPGEQYF. As DNA, the CDR3 is TGTGCCAGCAGCGTAGCGTCGGGGGGGCCCGGGGAGCAGTACTTC.

The V call is TRBV9, the J call TRBJ1-2; 7 bases fit TRBD1. The CDR3 length is 15 residues. The trim removed 4 bases at V and 0 bases at J, leaving 6 bases unmatched. CDR1 and CDR2 from the germline V gene are SGDLS and YYNGEE. For the CDR3, the DNA is TGTGCCAGCAGCCCGGGACAGAGGACTAACTATGGCTACACCTTC. As protein: CASSPGQRTNYGYTF.

The chain is built from TRBV19 and TRBJ1-2; D unresolved. V lost 3 bases and J 2 bases, leaving 7 bases between the germline ends. In germline, CDR1 is LNHDA, CDR2 SQIVND (reference sequence). This CDR3 region has 13 residues. The CDR3: CASSMQTNYGYTF. CDR3 DNA sequence: TGTGCCAGTAGTATGCAGACAAACTATGGCTACACCTTC.

This rearrangement joins TRBV19 to TRBJ2-5, with TRBD1 identical over 11 bases. Germline V gives CDR1 LNHDA, CDR2 SQIVND (reference sequence). With 6 bases clipped from V and 5 bases from J, the junction kept 5 bases outside the gene matches. The CDR3 spans 14 residues. In DNA form, the CDR3 reads TGTGCCAGTAGCACCGGGACAGGGGGGGAGACCCAGTACTTC. Translated: CASSTGTGGETQYF.

V gene TRBV28 combines with J gene TRBJ1-6, with TRBD1 identical over 10 bases. CDR3 length: 15 residues. The germline gives CDR1 MDHEN, CDR2 SYDVKM. V was pared by 6 bases and J by 1 base, with 0 bases of the junction left unmatched. The CDR3 nucleotides read TGTGCCAGCAGGGGACAGGGGTCCTATAATTCACCCCTCCACTTT. Residues: CASRGQGSYNSPLHF. Combining the CDR3 with reference TRBV28 and TRBJ1-6 gives the whole variable domain DVKVTQSSRYLVKRTGEKVFLECVQDMDHENMFWYRQDPGLGLRLIYFSYDVKMKEKGDIPEGYSVSREKKERFSLILESASTNQTSMYLCASRGQGSYNSPLHFGNGTRLTVT.

The chain has TRBV30 and TRBJ1-1, with D possibly TRBD1 on 6 matching bases. The CDR3 has 14 amino acids. From germline, CDR1 is GTSNPN and CDR2 SVGIG (reference sequence). Trimming removed 1 base from V and 3 bases from J, with 12 bases in between. Here the CDR3 reads CAWSGGGRDTEAFF. Written as DNA, the CDR3 is TGTGCCTGGAGTGGGGGGGGGCGGGACACTGAAGCTTTCTTT.

The rearrangement joins TRBV11-2 to TRBJ1-4; TRBD1 aligns across 9 bases. V trimming: 1 base; J trimming: 3 bases; junction bases outside the gene matches: 0. CDR3 size: 15 residues. Germline-derived CDR1 and CDR2 are SGHAT and FQNNGV. Here the CDR3 reads CASSLGDRANEKLFF. CDR3 sequence (DNA): TGTGCCAGCAGCTTAGGGGACAGGGCTAATGAAAAACTGTTTTTT.

The gene calls are TRBV18 and TRBJ1-1; TRBD1 matches 7 bases. CDR1 is KGHSH, CDR2 LQKENI, per germline. This CDR3 has 14 residues. Unmatched junction bases numbered 4, after V lost 4 bases and J lost 2 bases. In DNA, the CDR3 is TGTGCCAGCTCACTGGGACAGCTAAACACTGAAGCTTTCTTT. Translating it yields CASSLGQLNTEAFF.

This clone was detected only once. The chain has TRBV19 and TRBJ1-4; TRBD1 aligns across 8 bases. The CDR3 length is 15 residues. V lost 5 bases, J lost 4 bases, and 6 bases stayed unmatched. The V gene's germline CDR1 is LNHDA and CDR2 SQIVND (reference sequence). The CDR3, as DNA: TGTGCCAGTAGTGCCAGGGGGCCTGGTAATGAAAAACTGTTTTTT. Its protein is CASSARGPGNEKLFF. Full variable domain (rest looked up from reference TRBV19 and TRBJ1-4): DGGITQSPKYLFRKEGQNVTLSCEQNLNHDAMYWYRQDPGQGLRLIYYSQIVNDFQKGDIAEGYSVSREKKESFPLTVTSAQKNPTAFYLCASSARGPGNEKLFFGSGTQLSVL.

The chain uses TRBV5-1 and TRBJ2-2; 8 bases fit TRBD1. The CDR3 has 15 amino acids. Trimming at V came to 0 bases and at J to 4 bases, leaving 2 bases not matched to a gene. Per the germline V gene, CDR1 is SGHRS and CDR2 is YFSETQ. The CDR3 DNA is TGCGCCAGCAGCTTGGTGACAGGGGTCACCGGGGAGCTGTTTTTT. Amino acid sequence: CASSLVTGVTGELFF. Combining the CDR3 with reference TRBV5-1 and TRBJ2-2 gives the whole variable domain KAGVTQTPRYLIKTRGQQVTLSCSPISGHRSVSWYQQTPGQGLQFLFEYFSETQRNKGNFPGRFSGRQFSNSRSEMNVSTLELGDSALYLCASSLVTGVTGELFFGEGSRLTVL.